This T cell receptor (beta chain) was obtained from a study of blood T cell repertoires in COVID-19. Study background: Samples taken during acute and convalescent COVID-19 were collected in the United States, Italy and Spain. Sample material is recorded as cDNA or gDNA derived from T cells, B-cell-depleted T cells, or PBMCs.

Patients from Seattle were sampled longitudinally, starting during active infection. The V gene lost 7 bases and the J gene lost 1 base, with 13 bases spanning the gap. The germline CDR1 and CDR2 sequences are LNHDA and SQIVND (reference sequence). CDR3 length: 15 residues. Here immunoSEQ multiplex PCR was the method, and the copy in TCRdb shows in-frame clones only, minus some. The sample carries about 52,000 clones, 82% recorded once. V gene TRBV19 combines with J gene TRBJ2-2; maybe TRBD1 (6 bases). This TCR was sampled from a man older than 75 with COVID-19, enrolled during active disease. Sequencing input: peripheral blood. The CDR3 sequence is CASIQSTGNTGELFF. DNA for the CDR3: TGTGCCAGTATTCAATCGACAGGGAACACCGGGGAGCTGTTTTTT.